This entry lists 20 T cell receptor beta chains sequenced from one sample in a study of lymphopenia after photon versus proton radiotherapy. TCRdb's table, derived via immunoSEQ multiplex PCR, lists solely in-frame clones and lacks some. The sample contains about 35,000 clones, around 90% of which appear only once. Sequenced material: peripheral blood, taken from a patient treated with photon-based radiotherapy. These receptors were taken from a man in his sixties with cholangiocarcinoma.

The J gene is TRBJ2-7, the V gene TRBV5-1; D is tentatively TRBD1 or TRBD2 (5 bases each). The CDR3 length is 17 residues. V was trimmed by 0 bases and J by 5 bases, leaving 21 bases between them. From germline, CDR1 is SGHRS and CDR2 YFSETQ. CDR3 in DNA: TGCGCCAGCAGCTTGGCCGCCGGGACCCAAAAAGGCAACGAGCAGTACTTC. Translating it yields CASSLAAGTQKGNEQYF.

The chain is built from TRBV7-2 and TRBJ2-2; TRBD1 agrees at 12 bases. The CDR3 length is 16 residues. V lost 4 bases, J lost 4 bases, and 4 bases stayed unmatched. The germline gives CDR1 SGHTA, CDR2 FQGNSA. The CDR3 loop is CASSSGQGALTGELFF. The CDR3 bases are TGTGCCAGCAGCTCGGGACAGGGGGCACTCACCGGGGAGCTGTTTTTT.

The chain couples TRBV5-1 to TRBJ1-3; D possibly corresponds to TRBD1 (6 bases). Germline V gives CDR1 SGHRS, CDR2 YFSETQ. V was cut by 2 bases and J by 8 bases, with 14 bases left in between. CDR3 size: 14 residues. CDR3 nucleotides: TGCGCCAGCAGCTTAGGACAGAGGCAAGACACCATATATTTT. It specifies CASSLGQRQDTIYF. The variable domain in full, completed from reference TRBV5-1 and TRBJ1-3, reads KAGVTQTPRYLIKTRGQQVTLSCSPISGHRSVSWYQQTPGQGLQFLFEYFSETQRNKGNFPGRFSGRQFSNSRSEMNVSTLELGDSALYLCASSLGQRQDTIYFGEGSWLTVV.

This clone was counted a single time. This chain uses TRBV19 with TRBJ2-3; D not resolved. The germline V and J ends were trimmed by 3 bases and 4 bases, with 8 bases remaining between them. This CDR3 has 13 amino acids. Germline assignment: CDR1 LNHDA and CDR2 SQIVND (reference sequence). CDR3 sequence: CASSIVGPDTQYF. As DNA, the CDR3 is TGTGCCAGTAGTATTGTAGGGCCAGATACGCAGTATTTT.

The rearrangement uses TRBV18 and TRBJ2-2, with no clear D. CDR1 is KGHSH and CDR2 is LQKENI in the germline V gene. Trimming stripped 1 base from V and 6 bases from J, with 6 bases between. This CDR3 comprises 13 residues. The CDR3 is CASSPQGSGELFF. The CDR3 coding sequence is TGTGCCAGCTCACCACAGGGATCCGGGGAGCTGTTTTTT.

The chain is built from TRBV9 and TRBJ2-1; D is unclear. V was cut by 5 bases and J by 7 bases, with 7 bases left in between. The CDR3 totals 11 residues. Germline V CDR1 and CDR2: SGDLS, YYNGEE. CDR3 protein: CASRVRNEQFF. The CDR3 nucleotides are TGTGCCAGCAGGGTAAGGAATGAGCAGTTCTTC.

The chain recombines TRBV9 with TRBJ2-7; 8 nucleotides match TRBD1. Trimming at V came to 4 bases and at J to 4 bases, leaving 7 bases not matched to a gene. The germline V gene encodes CDR1 SGDLS and CDR2 YYNGEE. CDR3 length: 14 amino acids. DNA for the CDR3: TGTGCCAGCAGCCCAGGGGGGACAGGTTACGAGCAGTACTTC. Translation: CASSPGGTGYEQYF.

V and J are TRBV18 and TRBJ2-7; D is perhaps TRBD1 (6 bases). Trimming removed 3 bases at V and 2 bases at J, with 14 bases between. Germline V gene sequence: CDR1 KGHSH, CDR2 LQKENI. The CDR3 is 15 amino acids. This CDR3 is CASSPLRTGTYEQYF. As DNA, the CDR3 is TGTGCCAGCTCACCCCTTAGAACAGGGACCTACGAGCAGTACTTC.

The chain combines TRBV21-1 with TRBJ2-7. TRBV21-1 is noted as a pseudogene. This CDR3 is built from 14 residues. The CDR3 protein is CASSSGTVSYEQYF. The DNA for the CDR3 is TGTGCCAGCAGCAGTGGGACGGTGTCCTACGAGCAGTACTTC.

The chain carries TRBV2 and TRBJ2-6, with D possibly matching TRBD1 (5 bases). The V gene's germline CDR1 is SNHLY and CDR2 FYNNEI. The V end was cut by 7 bases, the J end by 2 bases, with 9 bases between. The CDR3 is 14 amino acids. CDR3 protein: CASIRTPGANVLTF. CDR3 DNA sequence: TGTGCCAGCATTAGGACACCTGGGGCCAACGTCCTGACTTTC.

This sequence joins TRBV7-9 and TRBJ1-2; weak D call: TRBD1 (5 bases). CDR1 and CDR2 from the germline V gene are SEHNR and FQNEAQ (reference sequence). V was cut by 6 bases and J by 7 bases, with 12 bases left in between. This CDR3 comprises 12 residues. The CDR3 protein is CASRTGTSGYTF. DNA of the CDR3: TGTGCCAGCAGGACCGGGACGTCTGGCTACACCTTC.

The chain combines TRBV6-6 with TRBJ2-3; D perhaps matches TRBD1 (5 bases). The germline V gene encodes CDR1 MNHNY and CDR2 SVGAGI (reference sequence). This CDR3 has 14 residues. V was trimmed by 6 bases and J by 2 bases, leaving 12 bases between them. The CDR3 DNA reads as TGTGCCAGCAGCCCCGCCAGGGCCACAGATACGCAGTATTTT. Encoded protein: CASSPARATDTQYF.

The chain is built from TRBV28 and TRBJ2-1; TRBD2 might be the D (6 bases). Germline assignment: CDR1 MDHEN and CDR2 SYDVKM. Trimming removed 4 bases at V and 3 bases at J, with 16 bases between. This CDR3 has 16 amino acids. CDR3 DNA: TGTGCCAGCAGTTCTGGGGCGGGAAAGATCTACAATGAGCAGTTCTTC. Translation gives CASSSGAGKIYNEQFF.

This chain connects TRBV2 to TRBJ2-2; tentatively, D is TRBD2 (6 bases). CDR1 is SNHLY, CDR2 FYNNEI, per germline. Trimming cost V 2 bases and J 8 bases, with 18 bases left between them. CDR3 length: 16 amino acids. The CDR3 nucleotides are TGTGCCAGCAGTGAACGTCGGGGGTTGGCGGGAGGGGAGCTGTTTTTT. Translation gives CASSERRGLAGGELFF. Full variable domain (outside the CDR3, taken from reference TRBV2 and TRBJ2-2): EPEVTQTPSHQVTQMGQEVILRCVPISNHLYFYWYRQILGQKVEFLVSFYNNEISEKSEIFDDQFSVERPDGSNFTLKIRSTKLEDSAMYFCASSERRGLAGGELFFGEGSRLTVL.

V gene TRBV19 combines with J gene TRBJ1-1; D call uncertain. Germline CDR1 reads LNHDA; CDR2 reads SQIVND (reference sequence). This CDR3 has 14 amino acids. V was shortened by 6 bases and J by 1 base, with 12 bases between the two germline ends. The CDR3, as DNA: TGTGCCAGTAGAGATCAGTCCAAGAACACTGAAGCTTTCTTT. As protein: CASRDQSKNTEAFF. Looking up the rest from reference TRBV19 and TRBJ1-1 gives the full variable domain: DGGITQSPKYLFRKEGQNVTLSCEQNLNHDAMYWYRQDPGQGLRLIYYSQIVNDFQKGDIAEGYSVSREKKESFPLTVTSAQKNPTAFYLCASRDQSKNTEAFFGQGTRLTVV.

This chain links TRBV7-8 with TRBJ2-3; unclear D gene. Trimming pared 4 bases from V and 2 bases from J, leaving 16 bases between. The germline CDR1 and CDR2 sequences are SGHVS and FQNEAQ. This CDR3 has 16 residues. The CDR3 sequence: CASSSPRIGHTDTQYF. The CDR3 bases are TGTGCCAGCAGCTCACCGAGAATTGGGCACACAGATACGCAGTATTTT.

The CDR3 region is CASSRDGGYTEAFF. CDR3 DNA sequence: TGTGCCAGCAGCCGGGACGGTGGATACACTGAAGCTTTCTTT. V usage is TRBV6-1 and J usage is TRBJ1-1, with a possible D match to TRBD1 (5 bases). There are 14 residues in the CDR3. Germline-derived CDR1 and CDR2 are MNHNS and SASEGT. V was clipped by 6 bases and J by 3 bases, with 14 bases between them.

This chain uses TRBV10-2 with TRBJ2-2; 8 bases are a match to TRBD2. In germline, CDR1 is WSHSY, CDR2 SAAADI. This CDR3 region has 15 residues. The V segment lost 2 bases and the J segment 6 bases; nucleotides outside the gene matches: 5. The CDR3 bases are TGCGCCAGCAGTGAGCCGGGACTAGTTGCCGGGGAGCTGTTTTTT. Amino acid sequence: CASSEPGLVAGELFF.

This clone came up once. The V and J genes are TRBV29-1 and TRBJ1-1; no clear D gene. V was cut by 2 bases and J by 2 bases, with 12 bases left in between. The length of the CDR3 is 14 residues. Per germline, CDR1 SQVTM and CDR2 ANQGSEA. CDR3 nucleotides: TGCAGCGTTGAATCGCGGGCGGGTAACACTGAAGCTTTCTTT. Protein sequence: CSVESRAGNTEAFF.

The chain employs TRBV28 and TRBJ2-7, with D tentatively TRBD1 or TRBD2 (5 bases each). Germline V gene sequence: CDR1 MDHEN, CDR2 SYDVKM. V lost 10 bases and J 2 bases, leaving 12 bases between the germline ends. This CDR3 has 12 amino acids. CDR3 in DNA: TGTGCCACCTGGGACGGCCCCTACGAGCAGTACTTC. Its translation is CATWDGPYEQYF. Full variable domain (remainder filled in from reference TRBV28 and TRBJ2-7): DVKVTQSSRYLVKRTGEKVFLECVQDMDHENMFWYRQDPGLGLRLIYFSYDVKMKEKGDIPEGYSVSREKKERFSLILESASTNQTSMYLCATWDGPYEQYFGPGTRLTVT.